This T cell receptor (beta chain) was profiled in a study of beta chain features in type 1 diabetes. Study outcomes and limitations: TCRB CDR3s from Type 1 diabetes patients were moderately but significantly shorter in all four CD4+ subsets. Within patients, naive, central memory and Treg TCRB repertoires seemed more similar than within healthy donors. cDNA-based reads could over-represent cells with high TCR expression. VDJ junctions in type 1 diabetes patients carried more deletions and fewer insertions.

Sampling consisted of one heparinised blood draw per donor, averaging approximately 120 mL. CDR3 length: 13 amino acids. The V end was cut by 2 bases, the J end by 6 bases, with 11 bases between. Germline CDR1 GTSNPN, CDR2 SVGIG (reference sequence). Notes on this clone: Its antigen remains unknown. Different DNA sequences within this sample yield the same CDR3.

Expressed TCRB transcripts got sequenced, as all isolated RNA was reverse transcribed. The protocol was immunoSEQ multiplex PCR, while the TCRdb copy is restricted to in-frame clones and leaves out a portion. The sample contains approximately 730,000 clones, 13% of which appear only once. The chain carries TRBV30 and TRBJ1-5; tentative D call: TRBD1 (6 bases). The TCR sequence derives from a man younger than 35 with type 1 diabetes. The sample consisted of naive CD4+ T cells from blood. The CDR3 here is CAWSPQGSQPQHF. The CDR3 region has the DNA TGTGCCTGGAGTCCCCAGGGGTCTCAGCCCCAGCATTTT.